The clone carrying this T cell receptor beta chain was seen more than once but under ten times. The antigen is unknown. Constant-segment primers were used for 5'RACE, and the resulting TCR alpha and TCR beta cDNA libraries carried sample barcodes and UMIs. MiXCR was run by TCRdb on the 5' RACE reads, yielding one entry per CDR3 protein. Of fewer than 300,000 distinct CDR3 sequences in the sample, around 17% were seen once. This specimen comes from a study of T-cell memory formation after mild COVID-19. Overall study: Across donors, TCR clusters were largely donor specific. The study, taken as a whole, reports: Second-wave clones that peaked on day 37 lacked confirmed SARS-CoV-2 specificity.

The CDR3 runs 13 residues. The V and J ends lost 4 bases and 9 bases, in that order; junction bases with no gene match: 4. Germline V gene data show CDR1 as SGHDN and CDR2 as FVKESK. Sequences were obtained from PBMCs or a T cell subset sorted from them (not recorded which). The clonotype comes from a man between 18 and 29 years old who had mild COVID-19 (a few samples of this study predate the infection). Cell type and time point are not known. The chain is built from TRBV14 and TRBJ2-1; 9 positions agree with TRBD1. The CDR3 sequence: CASSPRTGAEQFF. The CDR3 DNA is TGTGCCAGCAGCCCTCGGACAGGGGCTGAGCAGTTCTTC.